The clone carrying this TCR beta chain was seen a handful of times. The sample is drawn from a study of blood T cell repertoires in COVID-19. Germline loops: CDR1 ENHRY, CDR2 SYGVKD. The CDR3 has 13 residues. Between the trimmed V and J ends, which lost 6 bases and 1 base, there was a span of 10 bases. Some clones are missing from TCRdb's copy, which holds only in-frame ones; the method was immunoSEQ multiplex PCR. The sample includes 73,000 or so clones, about 83% of them seen just once. This clonotype was obtained from a woman in her sixties or seventies with acute or convalescent COVID-19. This chain links TRBV10-3 with TRBJ2-7, with D unresolved. The sample comprised peripheral blood. CDR3 DNA sequence: TGTGCCATCAGGTTTGACTCTTCCTACGAGCAGTACTTC. It translates to CAIRFDSSYEQYF.